A single sample is the source of the 9 T cell receptor beta chains below, sequenced in a study of T cell changes during pregnancy in multiple sclerosis. The assay was immunoSEQ multiplex PCR, and TCRdb's table has in-frame clones only and misses some. The sample has tens of thousands of clones, more than 85% seen once. The input for sequencing was peripheral blood, taken before pregnancy. Receptors were obtained from a female donor with multiple sclerosis, enrolled in a pregnancy study.

The CDR3 nucleotides read TGCAGCGGGAAACAGGGAGGGGGTGTGGACACTGAAGCTTTCTTT. Encoded protein: CSGKQGGGVDTEAFF. The chain combines TRBV29-1 with TRBJ1-1, with D perhaps matching TRBD1 (6 bases). CDR1 and CDR2 (germline): SQVTM, ANQGSEA. The CDR3 has 15 residues. Trimming stripped 7 bases from V and 3 bases from J, with 21 bases between. Full variable domain (missing parts from reference TRBV29-1 and TRBJ1-1): SAVISQKPSRDICQRGTSLTIQCQVDSQVTMMFWYRQQPGQSLTLIATANQGSEATYESGFVIDKFPISRPNLTFSTLTVSNMSPEDSSIYLCSGKQGGGVDTEAFFGQGTRLTVV.

This clone showed up just once. The rearrangement links TRBV5-4 to TRBJ2-5; D call uncertain. Germline V gene data show CDR1 as SGHNT and CDR2 as YYREEE (reference sequence). The CDR3 contains 14 residues. V lost 3 bases and J lost 5, with 14 bases in between. CDR3 region: CASSSQSSDETQYF. For the CDR3, the DNA is TGTGCCAGCAGCTCCCAGTCGAGCGACGAGACCCAGTACTTC.

The rearrangement uses TRBV28 and TRBJ1-2; D is unclear. Looked up from germline, CDR1 is MDHEN and CDR2 is SYDVKM. The CDR3 has 12 residues. V was clipped by 8 bases and J by 0 bases, with 7 bases between them. Written as DNA, the CDR3 is TGTGCCAGCGCCAGGCCTAACTATGGCTACACCTTC. It encodes CASARPNYGYTF.

The chain is built from TRBV7-2 and TRBJ2-5; the D gene is possibly TRBD1 (6 bases). The CDR3 is 13 amino acids. V lost 2 bases to trimming and J lost 4 bases, with 8 bases between them. Germline loops: CDR1 SGHTA, CDR2 FQGNSA. CDR3 sequence reads: CASSLQGTETQYF. In DNA, the CDR3 is TGTGCCAGCAGCTTACAGGGGACAGAGACCCAGTACTTC.

V is TRBV6-1 and J is TRBJ2-7; D not certain. CDR1 and CDR2 from the germline V gene are MNHNS and SASEGT. V was shortened by 2 bases and J by 9 bases, with 11 bases between the two germline ends. The CDR3 covers 12 residues. The CDR3 DNA reads TGTGCCAGCAGTGAATCCCGAGGTTTGCAGTACTTC. It encodes CASSESRGLQYF.

This clone was observed a single time. The rearrangement joins TRBV28 to TRBJ1-1; 7 bases align to TRBD1. The CDR3 is made up of 12 amino acids. The trim removed 3 bases at V and 10 bases at J, leaving 5 bases unmatched. In germline, CDR1 is MDHEN, CDR2 SYDVKM. Here the CDR3 DNA reads TGTGCCAGCAGTTTTAGGGGGCAGGTAGCTTTCTTT. This gives the protein CASSFRGQVAFF.

The rearrangement uses TRBV2 and TRBJ2-5, with 7 bases aligning to TRBD2. The CDR3 runs 14 residues. Trimming cost V 2 bases and J 4 bases; bases outside gene matches: 4. Germline CDR1 and CDR2: SNHLY and FYNNEI. The chain's CDR3 is CASSERLAGETQYF. CDR3 in DNA: TGTGCCAGCAGTGAAAGACTAGCCGGAGAGACCCAGTACTTC.

The V call is TRBV27, the J call TRBJ2-3; TRBD1 matches at 11 bases. The junction had 1 base not matched to a gene; V was cut back by 4 bases and J by 1 base. There are 15 residues in the CDR3. Per the germline V gene, CDR1 is MNHEY and CDR2 is SMNVEV (reference sequence). The CDR3: CASSSGQGGTDTQYF. The DNA for the CDR3 is TGTGCCAGCAGTTCGGGACAGGGGGGCACAGATACGCAGTATTTT.

The J gene is TRBJ2-7, the V gene TRBV10-1; D may be TRBD1 (5 bases). The germline CDR1 and CDR2 sequences are WNHNN and SYGVQD (reference sequence). The V gene lost 3 bases and the J gene lost 0 bases, with 24 bases spanning the gap. The CDR3 spans 19 residues. CDR3 sequence: CASSERIRGSGRLSYEQYF. The CDR3 DNA sequence: TGCGCCAGCAGTGAAAGGATAAGGGGATCAGGCAGACTCTCCTACGAGCAGTACTTC.